These 19 T cell receptor beta chains were sequenced from one sample in a study of blood T cell repertoires in COVID-19. Clones were sequenced by immunoSEQ multiplex PCR, and TCRdb holds only the in-frame ones, with some missing. The sample carries 150,000 or so clones, about 80% recorded once. The sequenced sample was peripheral blood. The source is a woman in her sixties or seventies with COVID-19, enrolled during active disease.

The CDR3 reads CASSIGTGIGYGYTF. The CDR3 DNA is TGTGCCAGCAGCATCGGGACAGGGATTGGCTATGGCTACACCTTC. The chain recombines TRBV7-8 with TRBJ1-2; 9 bases map to TRBD1. From germline, CDR1 is SGHVS and CDR2 FQNEAQ. V lost 5 bases, J lost 4 bases, and 8 bases stayed unmatched. The CDR3 runs 15 residues.

J is TRBJ2-5 and V is TRBV11-2; 8 positions agree with TRBD2. Trimming cost V 3 bases and J 5 bases; bases outside gene matches: 11. Germline V lookup: CDR1 SGHAT, CDR2 FQNNGV. CDR3 length: 16 amino acids. The CDR3 region is CASSFGTRTGKETQYF. The DNA for the CDR3 is TGTGCCAGCAGCTTTGGGACTAGAACTGGCAAGGAGACCCAGTACTTC.

This clone appeared a single time. The J gene is TRBJ2-2, the V gene TRBV19; 7 bases match TRBD1. Trimming removed 3 bases from V and 2 bases from J; junction bases left unmatched: 6. CDR1 LNHDA and CDR2 SQIVND come from the germline V gene (reference sequence). The CDR3 consists of 16 residues. The CDR3: CASSMKRGRNTGELFF. The DNA for the CDR3 is TGTGCCAGTAGTATGAAAAGGGGGCGTAACACCGGGGAGCTGTTTTTT.

This clone appeared once. The chain recombines TRBV6-1 with TRBJ2-3; 8 bases agree with TRBD2. With V trimmed by 2 bases and J by 0 bases, 10 bases remained unmatched. Germline V lookup: CDR1 MNHNS, CDR2 SASEGT. The CDR3 consists of 18 residues. CDR3 in amino acids: CASSEHTPGGVSTDTQYF. Here the CDR3 DNA reads TGTGCCAGCAGTGAACATACTCCGGGGGGGGTTAGCACAGATACGCAGTATTTT.

The chain is built from TRBV19 and TRBJ1-1; 8 bases are shared with TRBD1. The CDR3 has 16 amino acids. Germline V lookup: CDR1 LNHDA, CDR2 SQIVND (reference sequence). The trim removed 4 bases at V and 1 base at J, leaving 8 bases unmatched. The CDR3 is CASSRQGRGPNTEAFF. In DNA form, the CDR3 reads TGTGCCAGTAGTAGGCAGGGCAGGGGGCCGAACACTGAAGCTTTCTTT.

The rearrangement uses TRBV7-9 and TRBJ1-1; D unresolved. Germline assignment: CDR1 SEHNR and CDR2 FQNEAQ (reference sequence). The CDR3 is made up of 14 amino acids. Trimming took 10 bases from V and 1 from J, leaving 16 bases between them. The CDR3 DNA reads as TGTGCCACCCCGCAAGCGGGAGGGAACACTGAAGCTTTCTTT. Translation: CATPQAGGNTEAFF.

V gene TRBV5-1 combines with J gene TRBJ1-1; maybe TRBD1 (5 bases). CDR1 is SGHRS and CDR2 is YFSETQ in the germline V gene. V lost 0 bases and J lost 14, with 11 bases in between. This CDR3 spans 11 amino acids. CDR3 nucleotide sequence: TGCGCCAGCAGCTTGGCGGGGACTCGCTTCTTT. It encodes CASSLAGTRFF.

This clone was counted a single time. V is TRBV2 and J is TRBJ1-1; D is uncertain. CDR3 length equals 13 residues. CDR1 is SNHLY, CDR2 FYNNEI, per germline. V lost 6 bases, J lost 3 bases, and 11 bases lay in between. This CDR3 is CASSLRWDTEAFF. CDR3 DNA sequence: TGTGCCAGCAGCCTGAGGTGGGACACTGAAGCTTTCTTT.

V is TRBV12-3 or TRBV12-4 and J is TRBJ2-2; D remains unclear. The CDR3 length is 13 residues. Trimming took off 6 bases at V and 7 bases at J, with 12 bases between the two ends. The CDR3 DNA reads TGTGCCAGCAGCCTAGTCCCCGGCGGGGAGCTGTTTTTT. Translating it yields CASSLVPGGELFF.

J is TRBJ1-3 and V is TRBV5-1; 8 bases fit TRBD1. The CDR3 loop spans 13 amino acids. The V and J ends lost 3 bases and 4 bases, in that order; junction bases with no gene match: 0. Germline V gives CDR1 SGHRS, CDR2 YFSETQ. The CDR3 reads CASSWTGGNTIYF. CDR3 nucleotides: TGCGCCAGCAGCTGGACAGGGGGAAACACCATATATTTT.

This clone has just one count. The V call is TRBV27, the J call TRBJ1-4; a possible D gene is TRBD1 (5 bases). V was shortened by 2 bases and J by 3 bases, with 7 bases between the two germline ends. The CDR3 length is 14 residues. CDR1 and CDR2 from the germline V gene are MNHEY and SMNVEV (reference sequence). The CDR3 region is CASSLGAPNEKLFF. CDR3 DNA: TGTGCCAGCAGTTTAGGGGCACCTAATGAAAAACTGTTTTTT. The full variable domain, in which reference TRBV27 and TRBJ1-4 provide the parts outside the CDR3, is EAQVTQNPRYLITVTGKKLTVTCSQNMNHEYMSWYRQDPGLGLRQIYYSMNVEVTDKGDVPEGYKVSRKEKRNFPLILESPSPNQTSLYFCASSLGAPNEKLFFGSGTQLSVL.

V usage is TRBV20-1 and J usage is TRBJ2-3, with a weak D call TRBD1 (5 bases). The CDR3 contains 14 residues. The V end was cut by 3 bases, the J end by 3 bases, with 13 bases between. CDR1 DFQATT and CDR2 SNEGSKA come from the germline V gene (reference sequence). The CDR3 here is CSASIRVRTDTQYF. As DNA, the CDR3 is TGCAGTGCTAGTATCAGGGTACGGACAGATACGCAGTATTTT.

J is TRBJ1-2 and V is TRBV5-1; a possible D gene is TRBD1 (5 bases). This CDR3 has 15 amino acids. V lost 4 bases, J lost 1 base, and 14 bases lay in between. Germline V gene data show CDR1 as SGHRS and CDR2 as YFSETQ. CDR3 sequence reads: CASSKATDINYGYTF. Here the CDR3 DNA reads TGCGCCAGCAGCAAAGCCACGGACATTAACTATGGCTACACCTTC.

The chain joins TRBV12-3 or TRBV12-4 to TRBJ2-7; a weak D match, TRBD2 (5 bases). The CDR3 length is 13 residues. The V end was cut by 6 bases, the J end by 3 bases, with 12 bases between. In DNA form, the CDR3 reads TGTGCCAGCAGCCGGACTGAGGGCTACGAGCAGTACTTC. This encodes CASSRTEGYEQYF.

This chain links TRBV24-1 with TRBJ1-1; D remains ambiguous. Trimming removed 7 bases from V and 5 bases from J, with 16 bases in between. CDR3 length: 14 residues. The germline gives CDR1 KGHDR, CDR2 SFDVKD. CDR3: CATRGSGGKTEAFF. CDR3 sequence (DNA): TGTGCCACCAGGGGGAGCGGCGGTAAGACTGAAGCTTTCTTT.

V is TRBV14 and J is TRBJ2-1; a weak D match, TRBD2 (6 bases). V lost 1 base to trimming and J lost 2 bases, with 15 bases between them. The CDR3 is 17 amino acids. Germline V gives CDR1 SGHDN, CDR2 FVKESK. As DNA, the CDR3 is TGTGCCAGCAGCCAAGGGGTGGCGGGAATACCCTACAATGAGCAGTTCTTC. Protein sequence: CASSQGVAGIPYNEQFF.

This clone was detected only a few times. The rearrangement joins TRBV2 to TRBJ2-1; possibly TRBD1 for D (5 bases). CDR3 length: 12 residues. Trimming cost V 4 bases and J 8 bases, with 9 bases left between them. In germline, CDR1 is SNHLY, CDR2 FYNNEI. Here the CDR3 reads CASSGQFDEQFF. CDR3 in DNA: TGTGCCAGCAGTGGACAGTTCGATGAGCAGTTCTTC. The complete variable domain, with remaining parts taken from reference TRBV2 and TRBJ2-1, reads EPEVTQTPSHQVTQMGQEVILRCVPISNHLYFYWYRQILGQKVEFLVSFYNNEISEKSEIFDDQFSVERPDGSNFTLKIRSTKLEDSAMYFCASSGQFDEQFFGPGTRLTVL.

This clone has a handful of counts. The chain couples TRBV6-5 to TRBJ1-5; D not resolved. Trimming removed 2 bases at V and 3 bases at J, with 11 bases between. Looked up from germline, CDR1 is MNHEY and CDR2 is SVGAGI. This CDR3 is 15 amino acids long. The CDR3 DNA reads TGTGCCAGCAGTTACCTGACCGAGGACAATCAGCCCCAGCATTTT. Its translation is CASSYLTEDNQPQHF.

The chain couples TRBV3-1 (or the pseudogene TRBV3-2) to TRBJ2-1; 8 bases map to TRBD2. V dropped 4 bases and J dropped 4; count of bases not matched to a gene: 9. The germline gives CDR1 LGHDT, CDR2 YNNKEL (reference sequence). The CDR3 runs 16 residues. The CDR3 DNA follows: TGTGCCAGCAGCCGCACTAGCGGAACCCTTTACAATGAGCAGTTCTTC. The encoded protein is CASSRTSGTLYNEQFF.